Below, one TCR beta chain is given with its context. The antigen remains undetermined. PCR employed 60 Vbeta and 13 Jbeta primers. Using immunoSEQ multiplex PCR, the repertoire was profiled, and TCRdb retains in-frame clones only, with some absent. The data show roughly 100,000 clones, with 83% seen just once and 6.1% held by the top ten. Germline CDR1 SGHTS, CDR2 YDEGEE. V was shortened by 1 base and J by 4 bases, with 11 bases between the two germline ends. The CDR3 totals 15 residues. This entry belongs to a study of cytomegalovirus exposure and HLA in healthy donors. Whole-study findings and limits: The records held CMV serostatus as the only immune exposure information. With further analysis later on, most CMV-associated TCR beta chains appeared HLA-restricted. In presence/absence analyses, roughly uniform sequencing depth across donors was assumed.

The sequencing sample was made of PBMCs. This receptor was taken from a man younger than 30 in good health and CMV-seronegative. This chain joins TRBV5-8 and TRBJ2-2, with no clear D. The CDR3, as DNA: TGTGCCAGCAGCTTGCTAGGATCGGGCACCGGGGAGCTGTTTTTT. Translating it yields CASSLLGSGTGELFF.